The 12 T cell receptor beta chains below all came from one sample that was sequenced in a study of cytomegalovirus exposure and HLA in healthy donors. Both 60 Vbeta primers and 13 Jbeta primers went into the PCR. The assay was immunoSEQ multiplex PCR, and TCRdb's table has in-frame clones only and misses some. Among 100,000 or so clones, 13% to 15% were seen once, and the ten largest hold around 0.83%. Sequences were obtained from PBMCs. Receptors were obtained from a female donor in good health and CMV-seronegative.

V usage is TRBV6-1 and J usage is TRBJ2-7; 8 positions agree with TRBD1. Trimming at V came to 6 bases and at J to 5 bases, leaving 9 bases not matched to a gene. The germline CDR1 and CDR2 sequences are MNHNS and SASEGT. This CDR3 region has 14 residues. The CDR3 region has the DNA TGTGCCAGCAGCACCCCCGGACAGGGTCACGAGCAGTACTTC. It codes for CASSTPGQGHEQYF.

The V gene is TRBV2, the J gene TRBJ1-2, with D possibly being TRBD1 (6 bases). This CDR3 contains 13 residues. V gave up 8 bases and J gave up 1 base, with 11 bases separating them. CDR1 is SNHLY, CDR2 FYNNEI, per germline. The CDR3 DNA follows: TGTGCCAGCCGGGACAACAATAACTATGGCTACACCTTC. Translating gives CASRDNNNYGYTF.

This chain connects TRBV11-2 to TRBJ1-1; D is possibly TRBD1 (5 bases). The V end was cut by 2 bases, the J end by 3 bases, with 16 bases between. CDR3 length equals 16 residues. Germline V gene data show CDR1 as SGHAT and CDR2 as FQNNGV. CDR3 sequence: CASSLFPAGMHTEAFF. CDR3 coding DNA: TGTGCCAGCAGCTTATTTCCCGCAGGGATGCACACTGAAGCTTTCTTT.

This clone was seen a handful of times. The chain has TRBV7-9 and TRBJ1-2, with 7 bases lining up with TRBD1. CDR1 and CDR2 from the germline V gene are SEHNR and FQNEAQ (reference sequence). The CDR3 consists of 15 residues. Trimming cost V 5 bases and J 3 bases; bases outside gene matches: 9. The DNA of the CDR3 is TGTGCCAGCAGCCTTCATCTAGGGGGCGACTATGGCTACACCTTC. Protein sequence: CASSLHLGGDYGYTF.

This clone was seen a few times. V and J are TRBV7-2 and TRBJ1-6; D possibly corresponds to TRBD1 (5 bases). The V gene's germline CDR1 is SGHTA and CDR2 FQGNSA. This CDR3 comprises 14 residues. V was clipped by 2 bases and J by 9 bases, with 11 bases between them. The CDR3 spells CASSLRQGGSPLHF. DNA for the CDR3: TGTGCCAGCAGCTTAAGGCAGGGAGGTTCACCCCTCCACTTT.

This clone was counted only a few times. The chain links TRBV10-3 to TRBJ1-2, with TRBD1 matching 12 bases. The CDR3 covers 16 residues. The V gene's germline CDR1 is ENHRY and CDR2 SYGVKD. V was clipped by 11 bases and J by 3 bases; unmatched bases: 13. CDR3 loop: CALRPGQGAGDYGYTF. The CDR3 nucleotides are TGTGCCCTCCGACCGGGACAGGGGGCCGGCGACTATGGCTACACCTTC.

V and J are TRBV6-5 and TRBJ1-1; D not certain. CDR3 size: 11 residues. CDR1 MNHEY and CDR2 SVGAGI come from the germline V gene. With 2 bases removed from V and 11 bases from J, the gap between germline ends came to 9 bases. The CDR3 region is CASSYLGNAFF. The CDR3 coding sequence is TGTGCCAGCAGTTACCTCGGGAACGCTTTCTTT.

This clone appeared a few times. The chain employs TRBV28 and TRBJ1-1; perhaps TRBD1 as D (5 bases). Trimming removed 2 bases from V and 9 bases from J, with 13 bases in between. Germline CDR1 MDHEN, CDR2 SYDVKM. The CDR3 contains 13 residues. DNA of the CDR3: TGTGCCAGCAGTTTAGGGCAGGGCTTTCAAGCTTTCTTT. Protein sequence: CASSLGQGFQAFF. Combining the CDR3 with reference TRBV28 and TRBJ1-1 gives the whole variable domain DVKVTQSSRYLVKRTGEKVFLECVQDMDHENMFWYRQDPGLGLRLIYFSYDVKMKEKGDIPEGYSVSREKKERFSLILESASTNQTSMYLCASSLGQGFQAFFGQGTRLTVV.

CDR3 residues: CASSRQGVDQPQHF. In DNA, the CDR3 is TGTGCCAGCAGCAGACAGGGGGTTGATCAGCCCCAGCATTTT. This chain joins TRBV28 and TRBJ1-5, with 9 bases matching TRBD1. The CDR3 totals 14 residues. Trimming took 6 bases from V and 5 from J; bases not matched to a gene: 5. Germline lookup yields CDR1 MDHEN and CDR2 SYDVKM.

The chain couples TRBV19 to TRBJ2-5, with D perhaps TRBD1 (6 bases). Germline-derived CDR1 and CDR2 are LNHDA and SQIVND (reference sequence). The length of the CDR3 is 15 residues. V lost 6 bases and J lost 3, with 17 bases in between. The CDR3 region has the DNA TGTGCCAGTAGATCTACAGGGTCACGGAAAGAGACCCAGTACTTC. This codes for CASRSTGSRKETQYF.

This chain connects TRBV27 to TRBJ1-6; possibly TRBD1 for D (6 bases). CDR1 and CDR2 (germline): MNHEY, SMNVEV (reference sequence). The CDR3 has 15 residues. V gave up 3 bases and J gave up 7 bases, with 13 bases separating them. CDR3 sequence reads: CASSFSRTANSPLHF. Written as DNA, the CDR3 is TGTGCCAGCAGTTTCTCGCGGACAGCAAATTCACCCCTCCACTTT.

This clone occurred a few times. The chain combines TRBV2 with TRBJ1-2; D is undetermined. CDR1 SNHLY and CDR2 FYNNEI come from the germline V gene. CDR3 length equals 13 residues. V lost 4 bases to trimming and J lost 8 bases, with 14 bases between them. The CDR3 coding sequence is TGTGCCAGCAGTGTAGCCGGGGATTTGGGCTACACCTTC. As protein: CASSVAGDLGYTF.